These 31 T cell receptor beta chains originate from one sample sequenced in a study of shared clonotypes between healthy human individuals (dated by TCRdb to about 2020). Library creation used the immunoSEQ multiplex PCR assay. The clones in this table, taken by TCRdb from immuneACCESS, are in-frame only. Not every clone is retained; where verified, under half of the shortfall comes from an unresolved V gene, and the cause of the rest is unknown. The sample contains roughly 200,000 clones, about 66% of them found a single time. The ten largest clones take up 8% to 13% of the sample. Sequenced material: memory CD4+ T cells sorted from blood. The meaning of the sample's cell subset or site label: CD45RA-negative fraction. The receptors originated from a man aged 25-45 years in good health.

The rearrangement joins TRBV5-4 to TRBJ1-4; D is possibly TRBD1 (6 bases). Germline values: CDR1 SGHNT, CDR2 YYREEE (reference sequence). V was pared by 5 bases and J by 4 bases, with 18 bases between. This CDR3 region has 16 residues. CDR3 DNA: TGTGCCAGCAGTCCTGGTCAAGGGGGAAATAATGAAAAACTGTTTTTT. It translates to CASSPGQGGNNEKLFF.

The chain carries TRBV19 and TRBJ2-2, with D possibly TRBD1 on 6 matching bases. CDR1 and CDR2 (germline): LNHDA, SQIVND (reference sequence). Trimming took off 8 bases at V and 3 bases at J, with 10 bases between the two ends. There are 13 residues in the CDR3. DNA for the CDR3: TGTGCCAGTGTCAGGGGTCACACCGGGGAGCTGTTTTTT. This sequence encodes CASVRGHTGELFF.

CDR3: CASSFTSGDPNEQFF. The CDR3 DNA sequence: TGTGCCAGCAGCTTTACTAGCGGGGACCCCAATGAGCAGTTCTTC. V is TRBV5-4 and J is TRBJ2-1, with 10 bases that match TRBD2. The CDR3 loop spans 15 amino acids. Losses at the gene ends were 2 bases for V and 6 bases for J; bases not matched to a gene: 5. Per germline, CDR1 SGHNT and CDR2 YYREEE (reference sequence).

The CDR3 protein is CASSDASGAYNEQFF. CDR3 DNA: TGTGCCAGCAGTGACGCTTCGGGGGCCTACAATGAGCAGTTCTTC. The chain uses TRBV2 and TRBJ2-1, with D perhaps matching TRBD2 (6 bases). There are 15 residues in the CDR3. Trimming took 3 bases from V and 2 from J, leaving 11 bases between them. The germline CDR1 and CDR2 sequences are SNHLY and FYNNEI.

V and J are TRBV29-1 and TRBJ2-5; unclear D gene. V lost 3 bases to trimming and J lost 0 bases, with 8 bases between them. CDR1 is SQVTM, CDR2 ANQGSEA, per germline. The CDR3 runs 13 residues. The CDR3 is CSVDSRNQETQYF. Here the CDR3 DNA reads TGCAGCGTTGATAGCAGGAACCAAGAGACCCAGTACTTC.

This clone occurred a few times. The chain couples TRBV11-2 to TRBJ2-2, with D possibly matching TRBD1 (6 bases). The CDR3 has 16 residues. The germline V and J ends were trimmed by 5 bases and 6 bases, with 19 bases remaining between them. Germline loops: CDR1 SGHAT, CDR2 FQNNGV. CDR3 DNA: TGTGCCAGCAGCCCGATATCGGGACAACGGGCCGGGGAGCTGTTTTTT. As protein: CASSPISGQRAGELFF.

The chain combines TRBV5-6 with TRBJ2-3; 7 nucleotides agree with TRBD1. This CDR3 is 14 amino acids long. Germline values: CDR1 SGHDT, CDR2 YYEEEE. V lost 6 bases, J lost 0 bases, and 4 bases stayed unmatched. Here the CDR3 reads CASTGTASTDTQYF. The CDR3 DNA follows: TGTGCCAGCACCGGGACAGCAAGCACAGATACGCAGTATTTT. Based on the CDR3 plus reference TRBV5-6 and TRBJ2-3, the full variable domain is DAGVTQSPTHLIKTRGQQVTLRCSPKSGHDTVSWYQQALGQGPQFIFQYYEEEERQRGNFPDRFSGHQFPNYSSELNVNALLLGDSALYLCASTGTASTDTQYFGPGTRLTVL.

This clone was counted only a few times. The chain employs TRBV7-3 and TRBJ2-7; a possible D gene is TRBD2 (5 bases). Germline CDR1 SGHTA, CDR2 FQGTGA. V was clipped by 3 bases and J by 2 bases, with 8 bases between them. The length of the CDR3 is 13 residues. CDR3 sequence (DNA): TGTGCCAGCAGCTTCGGGCGGGCCTACGAGCAGTACTTC. This gives the protein CASSFGRAYEQYF.

This clone was detected a few times. CDR3 loop: CASSLKRVGTDTQYF. The CDR3 nucleotides read TGCGCCAGCAGCTTGAAACGGGTCGGCACAGATACGCAGTATTTT. V is TRBV5-1 and J is TRBJ2-3; the D is unclear. CDR3 length: 15 residues. The germline V and J ends were trimmed by 1 base and 1 base, with 10 bases remaining between them. The germline V gene has CDR1 SGHRS and CDR2 YFSETQ.

This clone was found a few times. The rearrangement links TRBV19 to TRBJ2-2; D is tentatively TRBD1 or TRBD2 (5 bases each). Germline CDR1 LNHDA, CDR2 SQIVND (reference sequence). V lost 5 bases, J lost 2 bases, and 9 bases lay in between. CDR3 size: 14 residues. The chain's CDR3 is CASSWGRNTGELFF. Here the CDR3 DNA reads TGTGCCAGTAGTTGGGGGAGAAACACCGGGGAGCTGTTTTTT.

The rearrangement joins TRBV5-6 to TRBJ2-1; weak D call: TRBD2 (5 bases). The CDR3 spans 11 residues. Trimming took 4 bases from V and 10 from J, leaving 9 bases between them. CDR1 is SGHDT and CDR2 is YYEEEE in the germline V gene. The CDR3 spells CASSREWEQFF. CDR3 nucleotide sequence: TGTGCCAGCAGCCGGGAATGGGAGCAGTTCTTC.

This sequence joins TRBV28 and TRBJ2-1; D is unresolved. The CDR3 spans 14 residues. The germline V and J ends were trimmed by 2 bases and 10 bases, with 15 bases remaining between them. From germline, CDR1 is MDHEN and CDR2 SYDVKM. CDR3: CASSLIGLNREQFF. The CDR3 DNA follows: TGTGCCAGCAGTTTAATCGGCCTAAATCGGGAGCAGTTCTTC.

The chain links TRBV6-1 to TRBJ1-2; maybe TRBD1 (5 bases). CDR1 and CDR2 from the germline V gene are MNHNS and SASEGT. This CDR3 has 14 amino acids. The V end lost 4 bases, the J end lost 2 bases, and 11 bases lay between the germline ends. The chain's CDR3 is CASSVGVGNYGYTF. Written as DNA, the CDR3 is TGTGCCAGCAGTGTAGGGGTAGGAAACTATGGCTACACCTTC.

This chain connects TRBV6-1 to TRBJ2-7, with 8 bases that match TRBD2. The CDR3 contains 15 residues. Germline-derived CDR1 and CDR2 are MNHNS and SASEGT. V gave up 6 bases and J gave up 4 bases; unmatched junction bases: 11. In DNA form, the CDR3 reads TGTGCCAGCAGGGATGTCTGGACTAGCACTTACGAGCAGTACTTC. As protein: CASRDVWTSTYEQYF.

This clone appeared a few times. J is TRBJ2-7 and V is TRBV10-3; D uncertain. Germline loops: CDR1 ENHRY, CDR2 SYGVKD. The CDR3 covers 12 residues. Trimming removed 1 base from V and 3 bases from J, with 4 bases in between. DNA of the CDR3: TGTGCCATCAGTGAGTGGGACTACGAGCAGTACTTC. Translated, it gives CAISEWDYEQYF.

The CDR3 DNA sequence: TGTGCCAGCAGATCACAGGGGGTCTATCAGCCCCAGCATTTT. As protein: CASRSQGVYQPQHF. The rearrangement joins TRBV28 to TRBJ1-5, with 8 bases lining up with TRBD1. Germline-derived CDR1 and CDR2 are MDHEN and SYDVKM. CDR3 length: 14 amino acids. After removal of 6 bases from V and 5 bases from J, the junction contained 6 bases not matched to a gene.

The rearrangement links TRBV5-6 to TRBJ2-1; D is unresolved. The CDR3 runs to 12 residues. Trimming pared 4 bases from V and 9 bases from J, leaving 11 bases between. Germline V gene lookup returns CDR1 SGHDT and CDR2 YYEEEE. CDR3 loop: CASSHFEGEQFF. CDR3 DNA: TGTGCCAGCAGCCACTTTGAAGGTGAGCAGTTCTTC.

J is TRBJ2-2 and V is TRBV25-1, with 9 positions matching TRBD2. This CDR3 is 15 amino acids long. Germline CDR1 reads MGHDK; CDR2 reads SYGVNS. V lost 4 bases and J lost 4; bases outside the gene matches: 4. The CDR3 sequence: CASSGLAGSTGELFF. The CDR3 DNA reads TGTGCCAGCAGTGGGCTAGCGGGGTCCACCGGGGAGCTGTTTTTT.

The V and J genes are TRBV7-8 and TRBJ1-5, with a weak D call TRBD1 (6 bases). CDR3 length: 16 amino acids. The germline gives CDR1 SGHVS, CDR2 FQNEAQ. Trimming stripped 5 bases from V and 6 bases from J, with 20 bases between. The CDR3 DNA sequence: TGTGCCAGCAGCCCGGGGGGCGGGTGGGTAAGTCAGCCCCAGCATTTT. This encodes CASSPGGGWVSQPQHF.

This clone has more than one count but fewer than ten. The rearrangement joins TRBV29-1 to TRBJ2-3; D call uncertain. Trimming took off 4 bases at V and 7 bases at J, with 21 bases between the two ends. Germline V gene lookup returns CDR1 SQVTM and CDR2 ANQGSEA. CDR3 length: 15 amino acids. In nucleotides, the CDR3 is TGCAGCGTTGGCCCTGGTTGGGGAATGACGAATACGCAGTATTTT. Translated: CSVGPGWGMTNTQYF.

The chain has TRBV27 and TRBJ2-5, with 11 bases lining up with TRBD2. Trimming took 5 bases from V and 4 from J; bases not matched to a gene: 12. CDR3 size: 17 residues. Germline lookup yields CDR1 MNHEY and CDR2 SMNVEV (reference sequence). The CDR3 loop is CASSPRQLAGVLETQYF. The CDR3 DNA is TGTGCCAGCAGTCCGCGCCAACTAGCGGGAGTTTTAGAGACCCAGTACTTC.

This clone was counted between two and nine times. The chain carries TRBV30 and TRBJ2-7, with TRBD2 matching 10 bases. V shed 1 base, J shed 6 bases, and the junction held 3 bases outside the gene matches. This CDR3 has 13 amino acids. Germline V gene data show CDR1 as GTSNPN and CDR2 as SVGIG (reference sequence). The chain's CDR3 is CAWSGAGGPEQYF. CDR3 DNA: TGTGCCTGGAGTGGAGCGGGAGGGCCCGAGCAGTACTTC.

The table lists this clone with a few counts. As DNA, the CDR3 is TGTGCCAGCAGCCGCATGGTCGGCTCCTACGAGCAGTACTTC. The encoded protein is CASSRMVGSYEQYF. The chain combines TRBV11-1 with TRBJ2-7; D remains unclear. This CDR3 is 14 amino acids long. Deletions cut 5 bases from V and 0 bases from J, with 11 bases between. Germline V gene data show CDR1 as SGHAT and CDR2 as FQDESV (reference sequence). The full variable domain, in which reference TRBV11-1 and TRBJ2-7 provide the parts outside the CDR3, is EAEVAQSPRYKITEKSQAVAFWCDPISGHATLYWYRQILGQGPELLVQFQDESVVDDSQLPKDRFSAERLKGVDSTLKIQPAELGDSAMYLCASSRMVGSYEQYFGPGTRLTVT.

As to this clone: A much more abundant neighbour one base away suggests this may be a read error. This chain links TRBV7-8 with TRBJ1-1; D is perhaps TRBD1 (5 bases). There are 14 residues in the CDR3. Germline CDR1 and CDR2: SGHVS and FQNEAQ. CDR3 residues: CANSLSRGAGGAFF. Written as DNA, the CDR3 is TGTGCCAACAGCTTAAGCCGCGGGGCGGGTGGTGCTTTCTTT.

V usage is TRBV5-1 and J usage is TRBJ1-1; no clear D. Germline CDR1 is SGHRS and CDR2 is YFSETQ. V was shortened by 1 base and J by 6 bases, with 10 bases between the two germline ends. CDR3 length: 13 amino acids. CDR3 bases: TGCGCCAGCAGCTTGATCGGAGACGCTGAAGCTTTCTTT. It is translated as CASSLIGDAEAFF.

A single count supports this clone. This sequence joins TRBV28 and TRBJ1-3; 7 positions agree with TRBD1. CDR1 MDHEN and CDR2 SYDVKM come from the germline V gene. The CDR3 consists of 14 residues. Unmatched junction bases numbered 9, after V lost 5 bases and J lost 8 bases. The DNA of the CDR3 is TGTGCCAGCAGTCCGCCTACAGGGGTGGACACCATATATTTT. Amino acid sequence: CASSPPTGVDTIYF.

This clone was seen many times. The chain uses TRBV7-9 and TRBJ1-2, with unresolved D. This CDR3 spans 12 amino acids. V lost 7 bases and J 5 bases, leaving 11 bases between the germline ends. From germline, CDR1 is SEHNR and CDR2 FQNEAQ (reference sequence). CDR3 nucleotide sequence: TGTGCCAGCACTCACAATACGTATGGCTACACCTTC. Residues: CASTHNTYGYTF.

V is TRBV5-4 and J is TRBJ2-7; 9 nucleotides match TRBD2. The V gene's germline CDR1 is SGHNT and CDR2 YYREEE (reference sequence). The CDR3 runs to 16 residues. V was pared by 0 bases and J by 3 bases, with 7 bases of the junction left unmatched. The CDR3 DNA reads TGTGCCAGCAGCTTGGGAGGGGCTAGCGGGGACTACGAGCAGTACTTC. Encoded protein: CASSLGGASGDYEQYF.

The V gene is TRBV30, the J gene TRBJ1-3, with unresolved D. Trimming left V 8 bases short and J 1 base short, with 12 bases between. The CDR3 spans 13 residues. Germline loops: CDR1 GTSNPN, CDR2 SVGIG (reference sequence). The CDR3 reads CAREAASGNTIYF. CDR3 nucleotides: TGTGCCCGGGAGGCAGCGTCTGGAAACACCATATATTTT.

The chain joins TRBV2 to TRBJ1-5; maybe TRBD1 (5 bases). The germline V gene encodes CDR1 SNHLY and CDR2 FYNNEI. The V and J ends lost 8 bases and 2 bases respectively, with 10 bases between them. The CDR3 loop spans 13 amino acids. CDR3 region: CASYRDRNQPQHF. In DNA, the CDR3 is TGTGCCAGCTACCGGGACCGCAATCAGCCCCAGCATTTT.

The V call is TRBV5-1, the J call TRBJ2-3; D possibly corresponds to TRBD2 (6 bases). There are 15 residues in the CDR3. Germline V gene data show CDR1 as SGHRS and CDR2 as YFSETQ. V lost 5 bases to trimming and J lost 1 base, with 14 bases between them. CDR3: CASSTGSVGTDTQYF. The CDR3 coding sequence is TGCGCCAGCAGTACCGGGAGCGTAGGCACAGATACGCAGTATTTT.